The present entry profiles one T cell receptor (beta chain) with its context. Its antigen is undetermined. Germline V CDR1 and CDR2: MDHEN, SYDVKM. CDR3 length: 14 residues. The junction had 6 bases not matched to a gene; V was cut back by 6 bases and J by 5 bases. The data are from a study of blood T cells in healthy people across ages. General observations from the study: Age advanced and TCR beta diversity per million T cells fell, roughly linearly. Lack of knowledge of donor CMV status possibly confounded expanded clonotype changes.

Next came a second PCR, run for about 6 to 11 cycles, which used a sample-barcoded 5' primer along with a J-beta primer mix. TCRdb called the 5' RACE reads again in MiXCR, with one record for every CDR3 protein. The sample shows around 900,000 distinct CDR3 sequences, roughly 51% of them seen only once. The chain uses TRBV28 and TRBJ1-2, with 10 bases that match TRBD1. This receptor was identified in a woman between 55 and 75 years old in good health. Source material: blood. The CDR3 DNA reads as TGTGCCAGCAGGCTAGGGGGACAGGGGTATGGCTACACCTTC. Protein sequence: CASRLGGQGYGYTF.